The clone carrying this T cell receptor beta chain was detected a few times. Every individual TCR cDNA molecule carried its own unique molecular identifier, which allowed correction of PCR and sequencing errors. From the 5' RACE reads, TCRdb called clonotypes with MiXCR, one entry per CDR3 protein. The data contain 35,000 to 55,000 distinct CDR3 sequences, about 11% of them singletons. This CDR3 is 17 amino acids long. Germline V lookup: CDR1 MNHEY, CDR2 SVGEGT. V was pared by 6 bases and J by 1 base, with 8 bases of the junction left unmatched. Documented time point: blood at routine non-recurrence follow-up after resection. No cells were sorted before sequencing. The whole RNA sequenced was extracted from tumor, nontumor lung or frozen PBMC. The sample comes from a study of spatial heterogeneity in lung cancer. Whole-study context: There were 70 to 80 donors, all of them untreated patients with early-stage non-small cell lung cancer.

The receptor was derived from a male donor with early-stage non-small cell lung cancer. The chain is built from TRBV6-2 or TRBV6-3 and TRBJ2-7, with 14 bases identical to TRBD2. This specimen consisted of PBMCs, obtained at follow-up. Written as DNA, the CDR3 is TGTGCCAGCAGCCCCCGAAGGACTAGCGGGAGGTCCTACGAGCAGTACTTC. It translates to CASSPRRTSGRSYEQYF.